This T cell receptor (beta chain) was captured in a study of blood T cells in healthy people across ages. Of note for this clonotype: Its target is unknown. A much larger clone lies one base from this, so it may be a read error.

CDR1 and CDR2 (germline): SGHTA, FQGTGA. The CDR3 is 14 residues long. Using a J-beta primer mix together with a sample-barcoded 5' primer, a second PCR was run for 7 to 11 cycles. TCRdb used MiXCR to reprocess the 5' RACE reads, holding one entry per CDR3 protein. The data show 1 million or so distinct CDR3 sequences, 40% to 50% seen once. Study outcomes and limitations: More naive CD4+ cells and higher diversity marked long-lived donors relative to aged donors. Getting older went along with TCR beta diversity per million T cells dropping roughly linearly. With unsorted PBMCs, a conclusive comparison of naive versus antigen-experienced cells was not possible. For the donors, CMV status was unknown and possibly confounded expanded clonotype changes.

The clonotype comes from a woman between 55 and 75 years old in good health. This chain links TRBV7-3 with TRBJ2-1; 10 nucleotides align to TRBD2. Sequencing was carried out using blood. CDR3 region: CASSPSGSRNELFF. The CDR3 bases are TGTGCCAGCAGCCCTAGCGGGAGTAGGAATGAGCTGTTCTTC. The full variable domain, in which reference TRBV7-3 and TRBJ2-1 provide the parts outside the CDR3, is GAGVSQTPSNKVTEKGKYVELRCDPISGHTALYWYRQSLGQGPEFLIYFQGTGAADDSGLPNDRFFAVRPEGSVSTLKIQRTERGDSAVYLCASSPSGSRNELFFGPGTRLTVL.